This T cell receptor beta chain emerged from a study of blood T cell repertoires in COVID-19. Background on the study: Samples taken during acute and convalescent COVID-19 were collected in the United States, Italy and Spain.

A note on this clone: The sample contains more than one DNA sequence encoding this CDR3.

Germline assignment: CDR1 GTSNPN and CDR2 SVGIG (reference sequence). The CDR3 sequence is 11 residues long. The V gene lost 1 base and the J gene lost 2 bases, with 2 bases spanning the gap. Generated by immunoSEQ multiplex PCR, the TCRdb table keeps only in-frame clones and is missing some. This repertoire shows about 80,000 clones, about four fifths found once; its top ten account for 9% to 10%. This TCR derives from a human donor in a cohort sampled during active COVID-19. This chain links TRBV30 with TRBJ2-5; D unresolved. Sequenced: peripheral blood. The CDR3 region is CAWSAQETQYF. In DNA, the CDR3 is TGTGCCTGGAGTGCACAAGAGACCCAGTACTTC. Filled out from reference TRBV30 and TRBJ2-5, the complete variable domain reads SQTIHQWPATLVQPVGSPLSLECTVEGTSNPNLYWYRQAAGRGLQLLFYSVGIGQISSEVPQNLSASRPQDRQFILSSKKLLLSDSGFYLCAWSAQETQYFGPGTRLLVL.